The clone carrying this T cell receptor beta chain was seen a handful of times. These data come from a study of CD8 T cells in ankylosing spondylitis. Quantitative molecular-barcoded 5'-RACE generated the TCR beta libraries. MiXCR was run by TCRdb on the 5' RACE reads, yielding one entry per CDR3 protein. The sample has 24,000 or so distinct CDR3 sequences; 10% to 15% are singletons. Input material: blood. This clonotype was sampled from a male donor with ankylosing spondylitis or in good health (not recorded which).

The CDR3 reads CASSLGTDPYNEQFF. DNA of the CDR3: TGTGCCAGCAGCTTGGGGACGGATCCCTACAATGAGCAGTTCTTC. The genes are TRBV6-4 and TRBJ2-1; D possibly uses TRBD1 or TRBD2 (5 bases each). This CDR3 comprises 15 residues. V was clipped by 6 bases and J by 2 bases, with 14 bases between them. Germline CDR1 is MRHNA and CDR2 is SNTAGT.